The TCR beta chain described here comes from a study of somatic mutations in cytotoxic T cells in rheumatoid arthritis. The CDR3 has 13 amino acids. From germline, CDR1 is MNHEY and CDR2 SMNVEV (reference sequence). The ends were cut back, 5 bases at V and 2 bases at J, with 10 bases in the middle. Data came from immunoSEQ multiplex PCR; TCRdb stores just in-frame clones and leaves some out. This sample yields more than 35,000 clones, of which around 80% are seen a single time; roughly 3.2% belongs to the top ten. This sequence was found in a man aged 35 to 55 in good health. The sample was CD8+ T cells sorted from blood. V is TRBV27 and J is TRBJ2-7; D not certain. The CDR3 protein is CASSLRQAYEQYF. CDR3 bases: TGTGCCAGCAGTCTCAGGCAGGCCTACGAGCAGTACTTC.